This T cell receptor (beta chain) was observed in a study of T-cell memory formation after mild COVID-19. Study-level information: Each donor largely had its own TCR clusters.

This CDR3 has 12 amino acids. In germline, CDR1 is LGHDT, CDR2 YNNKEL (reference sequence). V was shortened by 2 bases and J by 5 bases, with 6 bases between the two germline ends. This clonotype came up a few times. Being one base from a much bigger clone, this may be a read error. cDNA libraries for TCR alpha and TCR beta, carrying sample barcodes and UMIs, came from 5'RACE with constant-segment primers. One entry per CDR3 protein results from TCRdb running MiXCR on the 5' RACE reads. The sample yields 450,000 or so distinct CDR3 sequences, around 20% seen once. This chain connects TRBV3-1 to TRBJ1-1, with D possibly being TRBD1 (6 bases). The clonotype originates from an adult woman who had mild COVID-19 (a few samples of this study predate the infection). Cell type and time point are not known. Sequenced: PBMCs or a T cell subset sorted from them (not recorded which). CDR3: CASSQQGTEAFF. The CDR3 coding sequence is TGTGCCAGCAGCCAACAGGGGACTGAAGCTTTCTTT.